The 23 T cell receptor beta chains reported below all come from one sample, sequenced in a study of blood T cell repertoires in COVID-19 (dated by TCRdb to between 2020 and 2021). Library generation was performed with the immunoSEQ multiplex PCR assay. TCRdb took over this immuneACCESS table, retaining in-frame rearrangements with V and J assigned. Such tables are incomplete; in checked studies, under half of the missing clones stem from an unresolved V gene, and the remainder is unexplained. For this sample there are 120,000 to 150,000 clones; about 84% appear just once. The ten biggest clones cover approximately 1.6% of the sample. Sequenced material: PBMCs or T cells enriched from blood (not recorded which). Receptor source: a woman aged 18-30 years who had been exposed to COVID-19.

In its sample, this clone was seen a few times. The chain is built from TRBV9 and TRBJ2-7; D perhaps matches TRBD1 (5 bases). Trimming removed 0 bases from V and 4 bases from J, with 17 bases in between. The germline CDR1 and CDR2 sequences are SGDLS and YYNGEE. This CDR3 region has 16 residues. The CDR3 coding sequence is TGTGCCAGCAGCGTAGAAGGAACAGGTGGGGCATACGAGCAGTACTTC. This translates into CASSVEGTGGAYEQYF.

This clone has a handful of counts. V usage is TRBV18 and J usage is TRBJ1-2; 7 bases align to TRBD1. V was pared by 1 base and J by 3 bases, with 5 bases of the junction left unmatched. CDR1 KGHSH and CDR2 LQKENI come from the germline V gene. The CDR3 has 15 residues. The CDR3 sequence: CASSPLRQGDYGYTF. The CDR3 nucleotides are TGTGCCAGCTCACCACTTCGACAGGGAGACTATGGCTACACCTTC.

The CDR3 spells CASSPRQGAEYGYTF. As DNA, the CDR3 is TGTGCCAGCTCACCCCGACAGGGGGCGGAGTATGGCTACACCTTC. The chain has TRBV18 and TRBJ1-2; TRBD1 agrees at 10 bases. Looked up from germline, CDR1 is KGHSH and CDR2 is LQKENI. Losses at the gene ends were 3 bases for V and 5 bases for J; bases not matched to a gene: 6. CDR3 length: 15 amino acids.

This clone was detected once. The V call is TRBV11-2, the J call TRBJ1-2; 8 bases map to TRBD1. The V gene end was trimmed by 6 bases and the J gene end by 3 bases; junction bases not matched to a gene: 3. Germline V CDR1 and CDR2: SGHAT, FQNNGV. The CDR3 runs to 13 residues. DNA of the CDR3: TGTGCCAGCAGGACAGGGGTGGACTATGGCTACACCTTC. It codes for CASRTGVDYGYTF. Based on the CDR3 plus reference TRBV11-2 and TRBJ1-2, the full variable domain is EAGVAQSPRYKIIEKRQSVAFWCNPISGHATLYWYQQILGQGPKLLIQFQNNGVVDDSQLPKDRFSAERLKGVDSTLKIQPAKLEDSAVYLCASRTGVDYGYTFGSGTRLTVV.

The chain carries TRBV5-1 and TRBJ2-7; TRBD1 is a possible D gene (7 bases). The ends were cut back, 6 bases at V and 3 bases at J, with 25 bases in the middle. Germline CDR1 SGHRS, CDR2 YFSETQ. The CDR3 contains 17 residues. The CDR3 nucleotides are TGCGCCAGCACCCCCCGGGGACAGATCGGACTAAGCTACGAGCAGTACTTC. Its translation: CASTPRGQIGLSYEQYF.

In this sample, this clone turned up once. The gene calls are TRBV3-1 (or the pseudogene TRBV3-2) and TRBJ2-1, with D tentatively TRBD1 (6 bases). This CDR3 is 17 amino acids long. Trimming cost V 4 bases and J 6 bases, with 22 bases left between them. The germline V gene has CDR1 LGHDT and CDR2 YNNKEL (reference sequence). The CDR3 reads CASSPAGQNLLINEQFF. As DNA, the CDR3 is TGTGCCAGCAGCCCGGCTGGACAGAACCTCCTGATCAATGAGCAGTTCTTC.

This chain uses TRBV6-5 with TRBJ2-3; 8 nucleotides agree with TRBD1. This CDR3 comprises 15 residues. V lost 5 bases and J lost 1; bases outside the gene matches: 5. Germline CDR1 and CDR2: MNHEY and SVGAGI. CDR3: CASSRQGSGTDTQYF. Written as DNA, the CDR3 is TGTGCCAGCAGTCGACAGGGGTCAGGCACAGATACGCAGTATTTT.

The rearrangement joins TRBV29-1 to TRBJ2-7, with 11 positions matching TRBD2. J lost 0 bases, V lost 5 bases, and 6 bases had no gene match. The V gene's germline CDR1 is SQVTM and CDR2 ANQGSEA. This CDR3 has 15 residues. The CDR3 reads CSVRRLAGHSYEQYF. In DNA form, the CDR3 reads TGCAGCGTTCGCAGACTAGCGGGGCACTCCTACGAGCAGTACTTC.

This clone was detected only a few times. The chain employs TRBV2 and TRBJ2-1; 7 bases map to TRBD1. V gave up 8 bases and J gave up 7 bases; unmatched junction bases: 8. The germline V gene encodes CDR1 SNHLY and CDR2 FYNNEI. This CDR3 is built from 13 residues. For the CDR3, the DNA is TGTGCCAGCGGATGGGACAGACAAAATGAGCAGTTCTTC. It is translated as CASGWDRQNEQFF.

The chain carries TRBV11-2 and TRBJ2-7; TRBD1 matches 7 bases. Germline V gene sequence: CDR1 SGHAT, CDR2 FQNNGV. The CDR3 extends over 14 amino acids. V shed 5 bases and J 4 bases; nucleotides not matched to a gene: 8. CDR3 sequence: CASSPRWGQYEQYF. In DNA, the CDR3 is TGTGCCAGCAGCCCCCGTTGGGGACAGTACGAGCAGTACTTC.

The rearrangement joins TRBV4-1 to TRBJ2-1; 10 bases line up with TRBD2. Germline V gene sequence: CDR1 MGHRA, CDR2 YSYEKL. The CDR3 has 16 amino acids. J was trimmed by 7 bases and V by 5 bases; bases with no gene match: 11. CDR3 DNA sequence: TGCGCCAGCAGCAACCCACCGGGACTAGCGAGGAATGAGCAGTTCTTC. Translating gives CASSNPPGLARNEQFF.

The chain couples TRBV2 to TRBJ1-2, with TRBD1 matching 8 bases. The length of the CDR3 is 13 residues. The trim removed 5 bases at V and 13 bases at J, leaving 12 bases unmatched. Germline lookup yields CDR1 SNHLY and CDR2 FYNNEI. This CDR3 is CASSNKNNGQGTF. As DNA, the CDR3 is TGTGCCAGCAGTAATAAAAACAACGGACAGGGCACCTTC.

The rearrangement joins TRBV6-5 to TRBJ2-1; 9 bases agree with TRBD2. The CDR3 consists of 16 residues. Trimming took 0 bases from V and 9 from J; bases not matched to a gene: 9. Germline CDR1 and CDR2: MNHEY and SVGAGI. Here the CDR3 reads CASSYSGLAGSVEQFF. As DNA, the CDR3 is TGTGCCAGCAGTTACTCAGGGCTAGCGGGATCGGTTGAGCAGTTCTTC.

The chain couples TRBV4-1 to TRBJ2-3, with TRBD1 as a possible D gene (8 bases). The V gene's germline CDR1 is MGHRA and CDR2 YSYEKL. Trimming removed 4 bases at V and 3 bases at J, with 14 bases between. This CDR3 contains 15 residues. CDR3 sequence: CASSRLQGGTDTQYF. The CDR3 bases are TGCGCCAGCAGCCGGTTACAGGGGGGGACAGATACGCAGTATTTT.

The rearrangement joins TRBV7-2 to TRBJ2-1; TRBD2 matches 7 bases. Trimming cost V 4 bases and J 3 bases; bases outside gene matches: 6. CDR1 is SGHTA and CDR2 is FQGNSA in the germline V gene. The CDR3 has 15 amino acids. In DNA form, the CDR3 reads TGTGCCAGCAGCTCTCTAGCGGCGAACTACAATGAGCAGTTCTTC. Translated: CASSSLAANYNEQFF.

The V call is TRBV3-1 (or the pseudogene TRBV3-2), the J call TRBJ2-3; tentative D call: TRBD2 (5 bases). The germline V gene has CDR1 LGHDT and CDR2 YNNKEL (reference sequence). This CDR3 spans 19 amino acids. Trimming removed 2 bases at V and 0 bases at J, with 21 bases between. Written as DNA, the CDR3 is TGTGCCAGCAGCCAAAGAAAGGAGGCCCGAGGTACTAGCACAGATACGCAGTATTTT. Translation: CASSQRKEARGTSTDTQYF.

The genes are TRBV2 and TRBJ1-5; tentative D call: TRBD1 (6 bases). V dropped 4 bases and J dropped 8 bases, with 18 bases sitting between them. The CDR3 is 15 residues long. CDR1 is SNHLY and CDR2 is FYNNEI in the germline V gene. The CDR3 here is CASSARDTLREPQHF. The CDR3 nucleotides are TGTGCCAGCAGTGCTAGGGACACTCTCCGGGAGCCCCAGCATTTT.

This clone was observed a single time. V gene TRBV3-1 (or the pseudogene TRBV3-2) combines with J gene TRBJ2-7; 9 bases fit TRBD2. The CDR3 has 17 amino acids. After removal of 3 bases from V and 4 bases from J, the junction contained 13 bases not matched to a gene. Germline lookup yields CDR1 LGHDT and CDR2 YNNKEL (reference sequence). The CDR3 sequence is CASSHSAGGGRSYEQYF. CDR3 in DNA: TGTGCCAGCAGCCACTCAGCGGGAGGAGGTCGCTCGTACGAGCAGTACTTC.

This chain links TRBV13 with TRBJ2-5; 11 bases fit TRBD2. Trimming at V came to 5 bases and at J to 0 bases, leaving 14 bases not matched to a gene. Germline V gene lookup returns CDR1 PRHDT and CDR2 FYEKMQ (reference sequence). The CDR3 totals 19 residues. CDR3 region: CASSPSPGLAGGNQETQYF. The CDR3 DNA reads TGTGCCAGCAGCCCCTCTCCTGGGCTAGCGGGAGGCAACCAAGAGACCCAGTACTTC.

The gene calls are TRBV19 and TRBJ1-1, with TRBD1 matching over 8 bases. V gave up 5 bases and J gave up 4 bases; unmatched junction bases: 3. Germline-derived CDR1 and CDR2 are LNHDA and SQIVND (reference sequence). CDR3 length equals 13 residues. The CDR3 DNA reads as TGTGCCAGTAGTTTGGACAGGGTCACTGAAGCTTTCTTT. This translates into CASSLDRVTEAFF. Supplemented by reference TRBV19 and TRBJ1-1, the full variable domain reads DGGITQSPKYLFRKEGQNVTLSCEQNLNHDAMYWYRQDPGQGLRLIYYSQIVNDFQKGDIAEGYSVSREKKESFPLTVTSAQKNPTAFYLCASSLDRVTEAFFGQGTRLTVV.

CDR3 in DNA: TGTGCCAGCTCACCAACGCGGGTCTACGTCTCGGGCTACACCTTC. It encodes CASSPTRVYVSGYTF. The rearrangement uses TRBV18 and TRBJ1-2, with no clear D. CDR1 KGHSH and CDR2 LQKENI come from the germline V gene. CDR3 length: 15 amino acids. Trimming removed 2 bases from V and 8 bases from J, with 18 bases in between.

This clone was detected once. The V call is TRBV5-1, the J call TRBJ1-1; D unresolved. Per the germline V gene, CDR1 is SGHRS and CDR2 is YFSETQ. CDR3 length: 14 amino acids. Trimming cost V 0 bases and J 2 bases, with 8 bases left between them. CDR3 nucleotides: TGCGCCAGCAGCTTGGACAGAATCAACACTGAAGCTTTCTTT. Translation gives CASSLDRINTEAFF.

This clone was detected only once. The chain carries TRBV15 and TRBJ2-5, with 10 bases matching TRBD1. Germline V gene lookup returns CDR1 LNHNV and CDR2 YYDKDF (reference sequence). The CDR3 has 15 residues. V was pared by 3 bases and J by 5 bases, with 6 bases of the junction left unmatched. The CDR3 loop reads CATSRGQGLRETQYF. The CDR3 DNA reads as TGTGCCACCAGCAGGGGACAGGGGCTGAGGGAGACCCAGTACTTC.